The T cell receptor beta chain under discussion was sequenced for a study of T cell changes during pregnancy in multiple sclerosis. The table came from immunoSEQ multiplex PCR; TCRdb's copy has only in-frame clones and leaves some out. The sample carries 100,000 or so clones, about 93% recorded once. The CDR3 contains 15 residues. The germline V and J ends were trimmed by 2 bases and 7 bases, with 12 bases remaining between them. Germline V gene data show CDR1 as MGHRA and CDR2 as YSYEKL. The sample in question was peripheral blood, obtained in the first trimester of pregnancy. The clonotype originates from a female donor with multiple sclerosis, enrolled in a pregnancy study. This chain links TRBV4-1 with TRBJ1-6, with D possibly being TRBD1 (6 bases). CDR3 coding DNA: TGCGCCAGCAGCCAACCGACAGGACGAAATTCACCCCTCCACTTT. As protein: CASSQPTGRNSPLHF.